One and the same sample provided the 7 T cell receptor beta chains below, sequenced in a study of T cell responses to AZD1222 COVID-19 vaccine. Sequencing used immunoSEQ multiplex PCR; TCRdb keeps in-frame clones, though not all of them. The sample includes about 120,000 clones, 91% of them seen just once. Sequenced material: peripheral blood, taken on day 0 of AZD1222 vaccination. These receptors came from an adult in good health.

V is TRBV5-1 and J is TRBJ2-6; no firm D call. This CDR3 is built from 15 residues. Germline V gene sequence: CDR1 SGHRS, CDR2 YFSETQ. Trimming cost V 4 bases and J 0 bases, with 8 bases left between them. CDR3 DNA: TGCGCCAGCAGCGCGGACCTCTCTGGGGCCAACGTCCTGACTTTC. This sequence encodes CASSADLSGANVLTF.

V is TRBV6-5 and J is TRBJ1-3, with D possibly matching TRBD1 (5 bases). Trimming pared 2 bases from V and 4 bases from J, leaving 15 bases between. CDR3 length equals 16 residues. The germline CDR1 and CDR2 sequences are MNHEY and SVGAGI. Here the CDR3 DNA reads TGTGCCAGCAGTTACGGGTTGACAGTTGGGGGAAACACCATATATTTT. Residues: CASSYGLTVGGNTIYF.

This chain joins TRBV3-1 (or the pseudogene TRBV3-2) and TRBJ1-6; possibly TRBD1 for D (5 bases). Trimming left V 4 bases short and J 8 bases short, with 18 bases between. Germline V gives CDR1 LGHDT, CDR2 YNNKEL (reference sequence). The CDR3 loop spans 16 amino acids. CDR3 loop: CASSLMTAYWHSPLHF. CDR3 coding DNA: TGTGCCAGCAGCCTCATGACAGCCTACTGGCATTCACCCCTCCACTTT.

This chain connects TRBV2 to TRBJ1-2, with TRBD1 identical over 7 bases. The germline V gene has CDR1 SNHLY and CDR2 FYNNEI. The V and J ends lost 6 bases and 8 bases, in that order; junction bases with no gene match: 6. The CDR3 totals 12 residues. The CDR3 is CASSQTGVGYTF. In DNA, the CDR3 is TGTGCCAGCAGCCAAACAGGGGTCGGCTACACCTTC.

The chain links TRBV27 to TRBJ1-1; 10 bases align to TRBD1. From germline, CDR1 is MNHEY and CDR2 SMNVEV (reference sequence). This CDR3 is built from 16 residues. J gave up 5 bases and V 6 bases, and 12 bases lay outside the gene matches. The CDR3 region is CASRHDRGQGRTEAFF. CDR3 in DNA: TGTGCCAGCAGGCATGACAGGGGGCAAGGTAGGACTGAAGCTTTCTTT.

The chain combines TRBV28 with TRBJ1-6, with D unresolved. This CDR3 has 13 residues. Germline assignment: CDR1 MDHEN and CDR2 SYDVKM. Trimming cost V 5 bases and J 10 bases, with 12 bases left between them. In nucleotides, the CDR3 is TGTGCCAGCAGTGTCGGGAGATTGTCACCCCTCCACTTT. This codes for CASSVGRLSPLHF.

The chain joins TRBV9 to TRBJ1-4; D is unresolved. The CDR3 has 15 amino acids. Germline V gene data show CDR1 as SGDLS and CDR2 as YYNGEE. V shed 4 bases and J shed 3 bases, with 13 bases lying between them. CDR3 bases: TGTGCCAGCAGCCCCCAAGGTATGGCTAATGAAAAACTGTTTTTT. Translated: CASSPQGMANEKLFF. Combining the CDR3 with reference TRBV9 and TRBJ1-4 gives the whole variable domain DSGVTQTPKHLITATGQRVTLRCSPRSGDLSVYWYQQSLDQGLQFLIQYYNGEERAKGNILERFSAQQFPDLHSELNLSSLELGDSALYFCASSPQGMANEKLFFGSGTQLSVL.